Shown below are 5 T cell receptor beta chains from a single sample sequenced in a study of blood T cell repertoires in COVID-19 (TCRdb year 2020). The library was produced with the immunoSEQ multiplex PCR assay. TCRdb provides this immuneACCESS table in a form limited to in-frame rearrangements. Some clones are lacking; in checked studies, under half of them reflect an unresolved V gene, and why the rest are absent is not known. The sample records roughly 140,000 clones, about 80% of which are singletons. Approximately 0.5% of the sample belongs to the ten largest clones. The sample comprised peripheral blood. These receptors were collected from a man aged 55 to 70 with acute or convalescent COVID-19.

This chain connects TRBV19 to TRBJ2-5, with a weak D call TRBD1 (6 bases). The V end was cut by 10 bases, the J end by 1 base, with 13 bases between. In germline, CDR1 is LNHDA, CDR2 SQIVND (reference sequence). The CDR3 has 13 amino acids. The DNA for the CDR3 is TGTGCCACCGAAACAGGGTCCCAAGAGACCCAGTACTTC. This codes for CATETGSQETQYF.

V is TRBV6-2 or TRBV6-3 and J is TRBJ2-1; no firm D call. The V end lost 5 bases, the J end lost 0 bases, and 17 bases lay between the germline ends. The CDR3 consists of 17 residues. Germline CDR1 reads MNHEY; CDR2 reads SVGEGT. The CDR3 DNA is TGTGCCAGCAGTCCCTCCCCTAGGTCGAGCTCCTACAATGAGCAGTTCTTC. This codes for CASSPSPRSSSYNEQFF.

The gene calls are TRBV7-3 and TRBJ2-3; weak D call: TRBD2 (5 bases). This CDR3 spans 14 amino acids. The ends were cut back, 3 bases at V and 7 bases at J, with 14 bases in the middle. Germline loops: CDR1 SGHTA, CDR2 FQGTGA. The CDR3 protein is CASSLRGPANTQYF. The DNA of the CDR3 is TGTGCCAGCAGCTTGAGAGGGCCGGCGAATACGCAGTATTTT.

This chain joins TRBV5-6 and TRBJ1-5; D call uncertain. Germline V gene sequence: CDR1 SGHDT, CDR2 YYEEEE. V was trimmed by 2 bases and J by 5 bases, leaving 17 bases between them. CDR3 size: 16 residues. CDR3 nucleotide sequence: TGTGCCAGCAGCTTCTACAGATCCCAGCGGGATCAGCCCCAGCATTTT. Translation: CASSFYRSQRDQPQHF.

CDR3 in DNA: TGTGCCAGCAGTTACTTCTTCTGGACAGAACCTTACGAGCAGTACTTC. It encodes CASSYFFWTEPYEQYF. This sequence joins TRBV6-2 or TRBV6-3 and TRBJ2-7; weak D call: TRBD1 (6 bases). Germline lookup yields CDR1 MNHEY and CDR2 SVGEGT. V was cut by 1 base and J by 4 bases, with 17 bases left in between. The CDR3 length is 16 residues.